These 30 T cell receptor beta chains were sequenced from one sample in a study of T-cell reconstitution after alpha-beta-depleted transplantation in children. Preparing the TCRbeta library involved the use of unique molecular identifiers. Via MiXCR, TCRdb re-called the PCR reads, giving one row per CDR3 protein. The data hold tens of thousands of distinct CDR3 sequences, with about 40% observed a single time. This specimen was PBMCs, mostly from graft donor cells, taken 360 days after TCRalphabeta/CD19-depleted stem cell transplant. These TCRs come from a male patient younger than 18 who had a stem cell transplant for acute lymphoblastic leukemia, so the T cells may come from the graft donor.

The chain links TRBV5-1 to TRBJ1-1, with TRBD1 identical over 8 bases. Germline CDR1 and CDR2: SGHRS and YFSETQ. Trimming at V came to 4 bases and at J to 8 bases, leaving 7 bases not matched to a gene. The CDR3 has 13 residues. In DNA, the CDR3 is TGCGCCAGCAGCCCTGGACAGGGAGGCGAAGCTTTCTTT. It translates to CASSPGQGGEAFF.

This clonotype has a handful of counts. The genes are TRBV15 and TRBJ1-5; D gene uncertain. Germline assignment: CDR1 LNHNV and CDR2 YYDKDF (reference sequence). CDR3 length: 14 amino acids. The germline V and J ends were trimmed by 5 bases and 6 bases, with 14 bases remaining between them. The CDR3 nucleotides are TGTGCCACCAGCTTTTCGGGGATAATTCAGCCCCAGCATTTT. This codes for CATSFSGIIQPQHF.

This clonotype was counted a single time. The DNA of the CDR3 is TGTGCCAGCAGGTTGACAGGTACCTACGAGCAGTACTTC. It translates to CASRLTGTYEQYF. The genes are TRBV7-9 and TRBJ2-7, with D possibly TRBD1 on 6 matching bases. Trimming shortened V by 6 bases and J by 2 bases, and 11 bases separated the two germline ends. The V gene's germline CDR1 is SEHNR and CDR2 FQNEAQ (reference sequence). The CDR3 has 13 residues.

Only a few counts were recorded for this clonotype. This chain links TRBV28 with TRBJ2-7; 7 positions match TRBD2. The CDR3 is 15 amino acids. CDR1 is MDHEN and CDR2 is SYDVKM in the germline V gene. With V trimmed by 5 bases and J by 6 bases, 13 bases remained unmatched. CDR3 DNA sequence: TGTGCCAGCAGTCTATCGGCGGGAGCCCCCTCCGAGCAGTACTTC. Its translation is CASSLSAGAPSEQYF.

This clonotype was picked up a small number of times. The chain carries TRBV7-3 and TRBJ1-2, with 8 bases aligning to TRBD1. With 2 bases clipped from V and 8 bases from J, the junction kept 7 bases outside the gene matches. The CDR3 is 14 residues long. Germline V gene data show CDR1 as SGHTA and CDR2 as FQGTGA. For the CDR3, the DNA is TGTGCCAGCAGCTTAGGCCAGGGGGCGGACGGCTACACCTTC. Its translation is CASSLGQGADGYTF.

This clonotype was detected a few times. This chain links TRBV9 with TRBJ2-2; no reliable D call. The V and J ends lost 1 base and 4 bases respectively, with 14 bases between them. Germline V gene lookup returns CDR1 SGDLS and CDR2 YYNGEE. The CDR3 loop spans 16 amino acids. The CDR3 loop is CASSVFPEPSTGELFF. In DNA, the CDR3 is TGTGCCAGCAGCGTATTCCCCGAGCCGAGCACCGGGGAGCTGTTTTTT.

This clonotype showed up just a few times. The chain employs TRBV5-1 and TRBJ2-1; 13 nucleotides agree with TRBD2. Germline CDR1 is SGHRS and CDR2 is YFSETQ. V shed 0 bases and J 5 bases; nucleotides not matched to a gene: 5. This CDR3 has 17 residues. The CDR3 coding sequence is TGCGCCAGCAGCTTGGGGACTAGCGGGAGCCTCCACAATGAGCAGTTCTTC. Protein: CASSLGTSGSLHNEQFF.

This chain uses TRBV5-1 with TRBJ2-5, with 8 bases lining up with TRBD1. This CDR3 spans 14 amino acids. Germline V gene data show CDR1 as SGHRS and CDR2 as YFSETQ. Trimming cost V 4 bases and J 2 bases; bases outside gene matches: 4. In DNA, the CDR3 is TGCGCCAGCAGCGACTGGACAGGGCAAGAGACCCAGTACTTC. It translates to CASSDWTGQETQYF.

This clonotype was counted once. This chain uses TRBV28 with TRBJ2-7; 7 nucleotides match TRBD1. Germline V gene lookup returns CDR1 MDHEN and CDR2 SYDVKM. Losses at the gene ends were 6 bases for V and 5 bases for J; bases not matched to a gene: 7. The CDR3 is 13 amino acids. CDR3: CASRATGDDEQYF. The CDR3 region has the DNA TGTGCCAGCAGGGCTACAGGGGACGACGAGCAGTACTTC.

This clonotype was observed a few times. This chain connects TRBV18 to TRBJ2-2, with 9 bases fitting TRBD1. Germline V CDR1 and CDR2: KGHSH, LQKENI. Trimming removed 1 base from V and 1 base from J; junction bases left unmatched: 10. The CDR3 is 19 amino acids. DNA of the CDR3: TGTGCCAGCTCACCACAGCCGGGACAGGGACGTCGGAACACCGGGGAGCTGTTTTTT. It codes for CASSPQPGQGRRNTGELFF.

The chain links TRBV20-1 to TRBJ1-1; TRBD1 is a possible D gene (5 bases). V was clipped by 8 bases and J by 10 bases, with 17 bases between them. The CDR3 is 11 residues long. From germline, CDR1 is DFQATT and CDR2 SNEGSKA (reference sequence). This CDR3 is CSPKRGGLAFF. In DNA form, the CDR3 reads TGCAGTCCCAAGCGGGGGGGATTAGCTTTCTTT.

This clonotype was seen more than once but under ten times. The chain carries TRBV18 and TRBJ2-5, with a weak D call TRBD1 (5 bases). Germline values: CDR1 KGHSH, CDR2 LQKENI. CDR3 length equals 16 residues. Trimming shortened V by 0 bases and J by 5 bases, and 16 bases separated the two germline ends. The CDR3 DNA reads as TGTGCCAGCTCACCACCGAGTAGCCAGGGTCCGGAGACCCAGTACTTC. It translates to CASSPPSSQGPETQYF.

The rearrangement joins TRBV12-3 or TRBV12-4 to TRBJ2-7; D possibly uses TRBD1 or TRBD2 (5 bases each). Trimming left V 3 bases short and J 7 bases short, with 13 bases between. The length of the CDR3 is 13 residues. The CDR3 here is CASSLTRAGEQYF. The CDR3 DNA reads TGTGCCAGCAGTTTGACGCGGGCAGGGGAGCAGTACTTC.

The chain recombines TRBV13 with TRBJ2-3, with D possibly TRBD2 on 5 matching bases. CDR3 length equals 14 residues. V was clipped by 5 bases and J by 4 bases, with 13 bases between them. Germline values: CDR1 PRHDT, CDR2 FYEKMQ (reference sequence). CDR3 residues: CASSRPMGADTQYF. CDR3 DNA sequence: TGTGCCAGCAGCCGGCCGATGGGAGCAGATACGCAGTATTTT.

V gene TRBV6-2 or TRBV6-3 combines with J gene TRBJ2-1; D is uncertain. V shed 6 bases and J shed 4 bases, with 10 bases lying between them. CDR3 length: 13 residues. Germline CDR1 reads MNHEY; CDR2 reads SVGEGT. The CDR3 protein is CASSTDPYNEQFF. In DNA, the CDR3 is TGTGCCAGCAGCACGGACCCTTACAATGAGCAGTTCTTC.

This clonotype has a handful of counts. This chain uses TRBV7-9 with TRBJ1-1; tentative D call: TRBD1 (5 bases). Trimming removed 5 bases at V and 10 bases at J, with 14 bases between. The CDR3 is 12 residues long. Germline V gene data show CDR1 as SEHNR and CDR2 as FQNEAQ (reference sequence). The CDR3 sequence: CASSQGVFGAFF. Written as DNA, the CDR3 is TGTGCCAGCAGCCAAGGGGTTTTCGGAGCTTTCTTT.

This clonotype was picked up a small number of times. This chain joins TRBV29-1 and TRBJ1-1, with D uncertain. The CDR3 has 13 residues. The ends were cut back, 5 bases at V and 0 bases at J, with 10 bases in the middle. Per germline, CDR1 SQVTM and CDR2 ANQGSEA. The CDR3 coding sequence is TGCAGCGTTTTAGAACGGATGAACACTGAAGCTTTCTTT. Its translation: CSVLERMNTEAFF.

The CDR3 DNA follows: TGTGCCAGCAGTGCCCGGGGGCTAAGACGCACAGATACGCAGTATTTT. It is translated as CASSARGLRRTDTQYF. The chain couples TRBV2 to TRBJ2-3; D possibly matches TRBD1 or TRBD2 (6 bases each). This CDR3 contains 16 residues. Looked up from germline, CDR1 is SNHLY and CDR2 is FYNNEI. Trimming pared 4 bases from V and 1 base from J, leaving 15 bases between.

The V call is TRBV4-2, the J call TRBJ2-1, with D tentatively TRBD2 (5 bases). V gave up 1 base and J gave up 3 bases, with 13 bases separating them. This CDR3 is 16 amino acids long. The germline CDR1 and CDR2 sequences are LGHNA and YNFKEQ. CDR3 loop: CASSQVSGGHYNEQFF. The CDR3 nucleotides read TGTGCCAGCAGCCAAGTGAGTGGCGGGCACTACAATGAGCAGTTCTTC.

This clonotype was seen only a few times. The V gene is TRBV12-3 or TRBV12-4, the J gene TRBJ2-1; D is uncertain. Between the trimmed V and J ends, which lost 8 bases and 9 bases, there was a span of 8 bases. The CDR3 contains 10 residues. DNA for the CDR3: TGTGCCAGCCGCTCCGGTGAGCAGTTCTTC. Protein sequence: CASRSGEQFF.

The rearrangement links TRBV7-8 to TRBJ2-5, with D unresolved. The V gene lost 0 bases and the J gene lost 3 bases, with 5 bases spanning the gap. The CDR3 contains 13 residues. Germline V gene lookup returns CDR1 SGHVS and CDR2 FQNEAQ. This chain's CDR3 is CASSLALEETQYF. The CDR3, as DNA: TGTGCCAGCAGCTTAGCCCTCGAAGAGACCCAGTACTTC.

Written as DNA, the CDR3 is TGCAGCGCCGTGGGCAGGGATGCCAATGAGCAGTTCTTC. Encoded protein: CSAVGRDANEQFF. This sequence joins TRBV29-1 and TRBJ2-1; tentatively, D is TRBD1 (5 bases). This CDR3 has 13 residues. The germline V gene has CDR1 SQVTM and CDR2 ANQGSEA. Deletions cut 7 bases from V and 6 bases from J, with 16 bases between.

This clonotype appeared a few times. This sequence joins TRBV27 and TRBJ1-1, with D hard to call. The V end was cut by 4 bases, the J end by 1 base, with 7 bases between. The CDR3 runs to 13 residues. The germline CDR1 and CDR2 sequences are MNHEY and SMNVEV (reference sequence). The CDR3 sequence is CASSSWGNTEAFF. The CDR3 DNA follows: TGTGCCAGCAGTTCTTGGGGGAACACTGAAGCTTTCTTT.

The CDR3 loop is CASSKQLAGVTETQYF. The CDR3 nucleotides are TGCGCCAGCAGCAAGCAGCTAGCGGGAGTTACTGAGACCCAGTACTTC. The chain joins TRBV4-1 to TRBJ2-5; 10 nucleotides align to TRBD2. J was trimmed by 5 bases and V by 5 bases; bases with no gene match: 11. The CDR3 totals 16 residues. Germline V gene data show CDR1 as MGHRA and CDR2 as YSYEKL.

V is TRBV29-1 and J is TRBJ2-3, with TRBD1 matching over 8 bases. V was clipped by 4 bases and J by 5 bases; unmatched bases: 5. The length of the CDR3 is 13 residues. Germline V lookup: CDR1 SQVTM, CDR2 ANQGSEA. CDR3 loop: CSVGQGARDTQYF. CDR3 nucleotide sequence: TGCAGCGTTGGCCAGGGGGCTAGAGATACGCAGTATTTT.

As concerns this clonotype: Compared with germline, one end of the junction differs, possibly owing to a read error. J is TRBJ2-5 and V is TRBV7-7; 8 bases agree with TRBD1. The germline CDR1 and CDR2 sequences are SSHAT and FNYEAQ (reference sequence). This CDR3 has 15 residues. In nucleotides, the CDR3 is TGTGCTAGCAGCTTAGCGGACAGGGTGGTAGAGACCCAGTACTTC. It codes for CASSLADRVVETQYF.

The V and J genes are TRBV4-3 and TRBJ2-3, with D tentatively TRBD2 (6 bases). Trimming removed 0 bases at V and 0 bases at J, with 16 bases between. CDR1 and CDR2 (germline): LGHNA, YSLEER. The CDR3 has 18 amino acids. Here the CDR3 reads CASSQDGDSLFSTDTQYF. The DNA for the CDR3 is TGCGCCAGCAGCCAAGATGGGGACTCGCTATTTAGCACAGATACGCAGTATTTT.

V is TRBV5-1 and J is TRBJ2-7, with 11 positions matching TRBD1. Germline lookup yields CDR1 SGHRS and CDR2 YFSETQ. Losses at the gene ends were 3 bases for V and 2 bases for J; bases not matched to a gene: 1. This CDR3 has 14 amino acids. This chain's CDR3 is CASSSGQGAYEQYF. As DNA, the CDR3 is TGCGCCAGCAGCTCGGGACAGGGGGCCTACGAGCAGTACTTC.

The table lists this clonotype with a count of one. The gene calls are TRBV12-3 or TRBV12-4 and TRBJ1-2; D unresolved. The CDR3 has 11 amino acids. The V and J ends lost 9 bases and 4 bases respectively, with 9 bases between them. CDR3 region: CASKRSYGYTF. The CDR3 DNA sequence: TGTGCCAGTAAAAGAAGCTATGGCTACACCTTC.

This sequence joins TRBV12-3 or TRBV12-4 and TRBJ2-1; 14 positions match TRBD2. The J segment lost 12 bases and the V segment lost 9 bases, leaving 10 bases of the junction unmatched. The CDR3 is 14 amino acids. The DNA of the CDR3 is TGTGCCAGTGGTCCGGGACTAGCGGGAGAAAGGCAGTTCTTC. It encodes CASGPGLAGERQFF.